The clone carrying this TCR beta chain was counted ten times or more. No antigen is known for it. CDR1 and CDR2 (germline): DFQATT, SNEGSKA (reference sequence). CDR3 length: 15 residues. J was trimmed by 4 bases and V by 3 bases; bases with no gene match: 10. These data are taken from a study of neurological immune-mediated disorders. Study-wide findings and caveats: HTLV-1-associated myelopathy showed the most TCR clonal expansion; multiple sclerosis the least, below healthy controls. Expanded clones shared no CDR3 amino acid sequences across subjects, suggesting private repertoires in all groups.

MiXCR, applied by TCRdb to the 5' RACE reads, yields one record per CDR3 protein. Among under 80,000 distinct CDR3 sequences listed, 4.5% to 5.5% were seen once. J is TRBJ2-7 and V is TRBV20-1; TRBD2 agrees at 9 bases. The receptor comes from a woman between 45 and 65 years old with multiple sclerosis. Sequencing was performed on PBMCs. CDR3 nucleotides: TGCAGTGCTAGTTGGTCAGCGGGGGGCCTATACGAGCAGTACTTC. Its protein is CSASWSAGGLYEQYF.